The 8 T cell receptor beta chains reported below all come from one sample, sequenced in a study of blood T cell repertoires in COVID-19. The data were produced by immunoSEQ multiplex PCR, yet TCRdb's version contains in-frame clones alone and is incomplete. The table lists under 200,000 clones, under 90% of them singletons, with approximately 3% in the top ten. Sequencing was carried out using PBMCs or T cells enriched from blood (not recorded which). Receptor source: a woman aged 55-70 years who had recovered from COVID-19.

The rearrangement uses TRBV5-6 and TRBJ1-1; D uncertain. Trimming left V 0 bases short and J 2 bases short, with 14 bases between. Germline V gene data show CDR1 as SGHDT and CDR2 as YYEEEE. This CDR3 comprises 16 residues. This CDR3 is CASSLGQVDYNTEAFF. The CDR3 DNA reads as TGTGCCAGCAGCTTGGGCCAGGTCGACTATAACACTGAAGCTTTCTTT.

This chain joins TRBV27 and TRBJ2-7, with D possibly TRBD1 on 5 matching bases. The V end lost 7 bases, the J end lost 3 bases, and 13 bases lay between the germline ends. The CDR3 runs to 13 residues. Germline V lookup: CDR1 MNHEY, CDR2 SMNVEV (reference sequence). CDR3 DNA: TGTGCCAGCACCCAAGGGGTGGGCTACGAGCAGTACTTC. It translates to CASTQGVGYEQYF.

This clone was seen a handful of times. The chain uses TRBV7-2 and TRBJ2-7; weak D call: TRBD2 (5 bases). Trimming removed 9 bases from V and 1 base from J, with 10 bases in between. Germline V lookup: CDR1 SGHTA, CDR2 FQGNSA. The CDR3 is made up of 12 amino acids. CDR3 sequence (DNA): TGTGCCAGTGGCGCGGGTTCCTACGAGCAGTACTTC. It yields the protein CASGAGSYEQYF.

This clone came up a few times. The chain couples TRBV5-1 to TRBJ1-1, with unresolved D. The CDR3 spans 14 residues. V shed 0 bases and J shed 7 bases, with 13 bases lying between them. Germline CDR1 SGHRS, CDR2 YFSETQ. DNA for the CDR3: TGCGCCAGCAGCTTGGAAGGCAGCGATGATGAAGCTTTCTTT. Amino acid sequence: CASSLEGSDDEAFF.

The V and J genes are TRBV12-3 or TRBV12-4 and TRBJ2-4, with 7 bases that match TRBD1. The CDR3 is 13 residues long. J was trimmed by 7 bases and V by 7 bases; bases with no gene match: 7. The DNA of the CDR3 is TGTGCCAGCAAGGGCGTCAGGGGGAACATTCAGTACTTC. It encodes CASKGVRGNIQYF.

V and J are TRBV19 and TRBJ2-3, with 8 bases aligning to TRBD2. Germline CDR1 reads LNHDA; CDR2 reads SQIVND (reference sequence). This CDR3 has 14 amino acids. With 4 bases clipped from V and 12 bases from J, the junction kept 12 bases outside the gene matches. The CDR3 is CASSNLGGAGLQYF. The CDR3, as DNA: TGTGCCAGTAGTAATCTCGGGGGGGCGGGTTTACAGTATTTT.

The rearrangement uses TRBV27 and TRBJ2-5, with a possible D match to TRBD1 (5 bases). CDR1 and CDR2 (germline): MNHEY, SMNVEV (reference sequence). This CDR3 has 17 residues. The germline V and J ends were trimmed by 3 bases and 4 bases, with 21 bases remaining between them. The CDR3: CASSFRVTAGIGETQYF. The DNA of the CDR3 is TGTGCCAGCAGTTTTCGAGTTACGGCAGGGATCGGAGAGACCCAGTACTTC.

This chain links TRBV29-1 with TRBJ1-2, with TRBD1 matching over 9 bases. Germline V gives CDR1 SQVTM, CDR2 ANQGSEA. Trimming took 3 bases from V and 4 from J; bases not matched to a gene: 6. This CDR3 is 14 amino acids long. The CDR3: CSVDRDRERYGYTF. In DNA, the CDR3 is TGCAGCGTTGACCGGGACAGGGAACGCTATGGCTACACCTTC.